This T cell receptor beta chain was identified in a study of shared clonotypes between healthy human individuals. Trimming pared 4 bases from V and 0 bases from J, leaving 11 bases between. The CDR3 runs to 14 residues. Germline assignment: CDR1 SGDLS and CDR2 YYNGEE. Measured with immunoSEQ multiplex PCR; TCRdb has only the in-frame clones, and not every one. The sample records some 530,000 clones, 70% to 85% being singletons. Only a few counts were recorded for this clone. The TCR originated in a woman between 35 and 50 years old in good health. Some clones in this sample may be carry-over from other donors' samples. Sequencing used PBMCs. This chain joins TRBV9 and TRBJ2-7; D is undetermined. CDR3 sequence reads: CASSPTPVSYEQYF. CDR3 DNA sequence: TGTGCCAGCAGCCCAACCCCGGTCTCCTACGAGCAGTACTTC. Together with reference TRBV9 and TRBJ2-7, the CDR3 gives the full variable domain: DSGVTQTPKHLITATGQRVTLRCSPRSGDLSVYWYQQSLDQGLQFLIQYYNGEERAKGNILERFSAQQFPDLHSELNLSSLELGDSALYFCASSPTPVSYEQYFGPGTRLTVT.